This T cell receptor (beta chain) was captured in a study of blood T cell repertoires in COVID-19. Assay: immunoSEQ multiplex PCR; the TCRdb copy retains only in-frame clones and omits some. This sample has around 130,000 clones, with 80% to 90% found just once. V was clipped by 0 bases and J by 0 bases, with 6 bases between them. The CDR3 is 16 amino acids. Germline CDR1 and CDR2: MNHNY and SVGAGI (reference sequence). The sequenced sample consisted of PBMCs or T cells enriched from blood (not recorded which). This TCR came from a woman aged 45-65 years who had recovered from COVID-19. This chain connects TRBV6-6 to TRBJ1-6; D unclear. CDR3 in amino acids: CASSYSESSYNSPLHF. In DNA form, the CDR3 reads TGTGCCAGCAGTTACTCGGAGAGCTCCTATAATTCACCCCTCCACTTT.